A selection of T cell receptor beta chains follows, all from one sample in a study of blood T cell repertoires in COVID-19. Assay used: immunoSEQ multiplex PCR; TCRdb lists only in-frame clones, some missing. The table shows about 170,000 clones, with 80% to 90% occurring only once. The sequenced sample was peripheral blood. These receptors all stem from a man in his forties or fifties who had recovered from COVID-19. CDR3s include the opening cysteine and the closing phenylalanine or tryptophan. D genes are given only for firm matches. Expanded clones get a size class; other rows say once, few or many, or leave the size out.

>15|once|TRBJ2-2|TRBV11-3|TRBD2
TGTGCCAGCAGCTTAATCGGGGGGGCCACCGGGGAGCTGTTTTTT
CASSLIGGATGELFF
>14|.|TRBJ2-7|TRBV7-2|.
TGTGCCAGCAGCGAGGAGGGACTCAACTACGAGCAGTACTTC
CASSEEGLNYEQYF
>14|.|TRBJ2-3|TRBV4-3|.
TGCGCCAGCAGCCAGACGGGGTTCGCAGATACGCAGTATTTT
CASSQTGFADTQYF
>13|.|TRBJ2-7|TRBV12-3/TRBV12-4|TRBD1
TGTGCCAGCAGTTTAGGACAGGGGGCGAGTAAGTACTTC
CASSLGQGASKYF
>15|.|TRBJ2-2|TRBV10-3|TRBD1
TGTGCCATCAGTGCGAGGGACAGGGAACCCGGGGAGCTGTTTTTT
CAISARDREPGELFF
>12|.|TRBJ1-1|TRBV12-3/TRBV12-4|.
TGTGCCAGCAGTTTAGAGGGGAAAGAAGCTTTCTTT
CASSLEGKEAFF
>15|.|TRBJ1-4|TRBV7-9|.
TGTGCCAGCAGCTTAGGGGTGACTAATCTGGAAAAACTGTTTTTT
CASSLGVTNLEKLFF
>15|.|TRBJ2-7|TRBV6-5|TRBD1
TGTGCCAGCAGTTACTCAGGCAGGGGGCTTTACGAGCAGTACTTC
CASSYSGRGLYEQYF
>16|once|TRBJ2-3|TRBV18|.
TGTGCCAGCTCACCCAAAACTAGCAAGAGCACAGATACGCAGTATTTT
CASSPKTSKSTDTQYF
>12|.|TRBJ2-1|TRBV6-4|TRBD1
TGTGCCAGCAGTGGGGGACAGGGGGCCCAGTTCTTC
CASSGGQGAQFF
>15|.|TRBJ2-7|TRBV2|TRBD2
TGTGCCAGCAGGGGAGGACTAGCGGGAGGGGTGGTGCAGTACTTC
CASRGGLAGGVVQYF
>14|.|TRBJ2-1|TRBV11-1|.
TGTGCCAGCGTGCGGGGGCGTTCCTACAATGAGCAGTTCTTC
CASVRGRSYNEQFF
>17|.|TRBJ2-2|TRBV7-6|TRBD2
TGTGCCAGCAGCTTAACCCTAGCGGGAGGGCCCTTCGGGGAGCTGTTTTTT
CASSLTLAGGPFGELFF
>13|.|TRBJ1-2|TRBV4-3|.
TGCGCCAGCAGCCCTGACAGGCTGTCCGGCTACACCTTC
CASSPDRLSGYTF
>17|.|TRBJ2-1|TRBV15|TRBD2
TGTGCCACCAGAACCCTAGCGGGATCACAATTCCTCAATGAGCAGTTCTTC
CATRTLAGSQFLNEQFF
>16|.|TRBJ2-2|TRBV5-1|.
TGCGCCAGCAGCTTGGAGTCGCCAGGGGCCGGCGGGGAGCTGTTTTTT
CASSLESPGAGGELFF
>17|.|TRBJ2-2|TRBV27|.
TGTGCCAGCAGTTCGACCTTTAAGCGTTCGAACACCGGGGAGCTGTTTTTT
CASSSTFKRSNTGELFF
>15|.|TRBJ2-3|TRBV4-2|.
TGTGCCAGCAGCCAAGGGCCAGGGGAAAGAGATACGCAGTATTTT
CASSQGPGERDTQYF
>16|.|TRBJ2-1|TRBV30|TRBD2
TGTGCCTGCGGGACTAGCGGGATCAGCTCCTACAATGAGCAGTTCTTC
CACGTSGISSYNEQFF
>16|.|TRBJ2-3|TRBV4-3|TRBD1
TGCGCCAGCAGCCATGAGGGGGCAGGAGAGACAGATACGCAGTATTTT
CASSHEGAGETDTQYF
>14|.|TRBJ2-5|TRBV18|.
TGTGCCAGCTCACCAGCAGGGCTAGAAGAGACCCAGTACTTC
CASSPAGLEETQYF
>12|once|TRBJ1-4|TRBV10-2|.
TGCGCCAGCGGTCGGAGGGATGAAAAACTGTTTTTT
CASGRRDEKLFF
>12|.|TRBJ2-1|TRBV27|.
TGTGCCAGCAGTTTGCAGGGGAATGAGCAGTTCTTC
CASSLQGNEQFF
>20|.|TRBJ2-2|TRBV5-1|TRBD2
TGCGCCAGCAGCTTGGACAGAGGGGACGGGAGGGCCCTAAACACCGGGGAGCTGTTTTTT
CASSLDRGDGRALNTGELFF
>16|.|TRBJ1-4|TRBV6-1|TRBD1
TGTGCCAGCAGTGACAAACTTGAGGGACAGAATGAAAAACTGTTTTTT
CASSDKLEGQNEKLFF
>15|.|TRBJ2-5|TRBV18|.
TGTGCCAGCTCACCCACTTTCGACTATCAAGAGACCCAGTACTTC
CASSPTFDYQETQYF
>12|.|TRBJ1-4|TRBV4-1|.
TGCGCCAGCAGCCTACGAGGGGAAAAACTGTTTTTT
CASSLRGEKLFF
>16|.|TRBJ2-7|TRBV9|TRBD1
TGTGCCAGCAGCCCCTCTAGAAGGACAGGGACGTACGAGCAGTACTTC
CASSPSRRTGTYEQYF
>17|.|TRBJ1-5|TRBV6-6|.
TGTGCCAGCAGTCTCGACAAGCCAAATAATAGCAATCAGCCCCAGCATTTT
CASSLDKPNNSNQPQHF
>14|.|TRBJ1-6|TRBV19|TRBD1
TGTGCCAGTAGTGTGGACAGGGGCAATTCACCCCTCCACTTT
CASSVDRGNSPLHF
>12|once|TRBJ2-3|TRBV9|.
TGTGCCAGCAGCGCCCTTAGCGATACGCAGTATTTT
CASSALSDTQYF
>13|.|TRBJ1-2|TRBV7-2|.
TGTGCCAGCAGCCACGGGGGGGAACATAGCTACACCTTC
CASSHGGEHSYTF
>15|.|TRBJ2-7|TRBV4-2|.
TGTGCCAGCAGCCAAGATCGGGGGTTTGACGACGAGCAGTACTTC
CASSQDRGFDDEQYF
>14|.|TRBJ2-5|TRBV6-5|.
TGTGCCAGCAGTTACTCGAGTGGTGTTGGGACCCAGTACTTC
CASSYSSGVGTQYF
>17|.|TRBJ2-1|TRBV4-1|.
TGCGCCAGCAGCCAAGGCTTCGGCGGAGCCTCCTACAATGAGCAGTTCTTC
CASSQGFGGASYNEQFF
>13|few|TRBJ1-1|TRBV7-8|.
TGTGCCAGCACCGAAAAGACTCAGGGTTCAGCTTTCTTT
CASTEKTQGSAFF
>14|.|TRBJ2-1|TRBV25-1|TRBD1
TGTGCCAGCAGTGAATGGGACAGAGACAATGAGCAGTTCTTC
CASSEWDRDNEQFF
>14|.|TRBJ2-5|TRBV6-2/TRBV6-3|.
TGTGCCAGCAGTTACATACTAGCCCAAGAGACCCAGTACTTC
CASSYILAQETQYF
>16|.|TRBJ2-5|TRBV21-1|.
TGTGCCAGCAGATTAATGGACCGGGACATACAAGAGACCCAGTACTTC
CASRLMDRDIQETQYF
>14|.|TRBJ2-1|TRBV27|TRBD2
TGTGCCAGCAGTGCCCTACTAGCGGGGGGGTTCGAGTTCTTC
CASSALLAGGFEFF
>16|.|TRBJ2-1|TRBV4-1|TRBD1
TGCGCCAGCAGCCATTTGGGACAGGGGGGGTACAATGAGCAGTTCTTC
CASSHLGQGGYNEQFF
>14|.|TRBJ1-1|TRBV30|TRBD1
TGTGCCTGGACGGGACAGGGGTCAATCCCTGAAGCTTTCTTT
CAWTGQGSIPEAFF
>16|.|TRBJ2-2|TRBV9|TRBD2
TGTGCCAGCAGCGCGGGACTAGCGGGATACACCGGGGAGCTGTTTTTT
CASSAGLAGYTGELFF
>12|.|TRBJ1-1|TRBV19|.
TGTGCCAGTAGTATGAGGAACACTGAAGCTTTCTTT
CASSMRNTEAFF
>14|.|TRBJ2-1|TRBV4-3|.
TGCGCCAGCAGCCCCCACGGAGCCTACAATGAGCAGTTCTTC
CASSPHGAYNEQFF
>14|.|TRBJ2-7|TRBV6-5|TRBD1
TGTGCCAGCACTCCCGGGACAGGGGGCTCTGAGCAGTACTTC
CASTPGTGGSEQYF